This passage covers 9 T cell receptor beta chains from one sample sequenced in a study of blood T cell repertoires in COVID-19. Using immunoSEQ multiplex PCR, the repertoire was profiled, and TCRdb retains in-frame clones only, with some absent. The sample includes some 140,000 clones, roughly 80% of them seen just once. Input material: peripheral blood. The receptors originated from a woman aged 55-69 years with acute or convalescent COVID-19.

V and J are TRBV5-6 and TRBJ1-1; D gene uncertain. V was trimmed by 8 bases and J by 0 bases, leaving 14 bases between them. Germline V gene data show CDR1 as SGHDT and CDR2 as YYEEEE. CDR3 length: 14 amino acids. The CDR3 DNA is TGTGCCAGTTCGGTCGGTCCGGTGAACACTGAAGCTTTCTTT. Translating it yields CASSVGPVNTEAFF.

The chain recombines TRBV4-2 with TRBJ2-3; D is possibly TRBD1 (5 bases). V lost 1 base and J lost 5, with 19 bases in between. This CDR3 region has 17 residues. CDR1 and CDR2 from the germline V gene are LGHNA and YNFKEQ. CDR3 sequence reads: CASSQVSASGTGDTQYF. CDR3 bases: TGTGCCAGCAGCCAAGTGTCGGCCTCCGGAACAGGAGATACGCAGTATTTT.

This chain connects TRBV7-8 to TRBJ1-2; 7 bases agree with TRBD1. The CDR3 consists of 13 residues. Germline V gene sequence: CDR1 SGHVS, CDR2 FQNEAQ. With V trimmed by 2 bases and J by 8 bases, 5 bases remained unmatched. The CDR3: CASSLRGLGGYTF. CDR3 coding DNA: TGTGCCAGCAGCTTAAGGGGGCTGGGGGGCTACACCTTC.

This clone has more than one count but fewer than ten. This chain links TRBV18 with TRBJ1-3; D perhaps matches TRBD1 (5 bases). This CDR3 is 15 amino acids long. Per germline, CDR1 KGHSH and CDR2 LQKENI. Trimming removed 0 bases at V and 5 bases at J, with 11 bases between. The DNA for the CDR3 is TGTGCCAGCTCACCACCGACAGCCCAGAGAAACACCATATATTTT. This sequence encodes CASSPPTAQRNTIYF.

The rearrangement joins TRBV6-1 to TRBJ1-2; no reliable D call. The V end lost 0 bases, the J end lost 5 bases, and 13 bases lay between the germline ends. The CDR3 contains 15 residues. Germline V gives CDR1 MNHNS, CDR2 SASEGT. The CDR3 reads CASSEALGRLYGYTF. The CDR3 DNA reads as TGTGCCAGCAGTGAAGCGCTGGGGAGGCTTTATGGCTACACCTTC.

The chain recombines TRBV6-1 with TRBJ2-1, with 8 bases identical to TRBD2. CDR1 is MNHNS and CDR2 is SASEGT in the germline V gene. The CDR3 consists of 16 residues. The V gene end was trimmed by 2 bases and the J gene end by 1 base; junction bases not matched to a gene: 4. CDR3 loop: CASSERLAGSYNEQFF. DNA for the CDR3: TGTGCCAGCAGTGAAAGATTAGCGGGGTCCTACAATGAGCAGTTCTTC.

The gene calls are TRBV3-1 (or the pseudogene TRBV3-2) and TRBJ1-2; 7 nucleotides line up with TRBD1. The CDR3 has 13 residues. CDR1 LGHDT and CDR2 YNNKEL come from the germline V gene (reference sequence). V was pared by 4 bases and J by 8 bases, with 7 bases of the junction left unmatched. The CDR3 loop reads CASSLNRGDGYTF. CDR3 nucleotide sequence: TGTGCCAGCAGCCTAAACAGGGGTGACGGCTACACCTTC.

A few counts support this clone. The rearrangement joins TRBV7-3 to TRBJ2-2; D is undetermined. This CDR3 is built from 12 residues. V lost 2 bases to trimming and J lost 7 bases, with 5 bases between them. Looked up from germline, CDR1 is SGHTA and CDR2 is FQGTGA. This CDR3 is CASSLGDGELFF. CDR3 coding DNA: TGTGCCAGCAGCTTAGGAGACGGGGAGCTGTTTTTT. Full variable domain (missing parts from reference TRBV7-3 and TRBJ2-2): GAGVSQTPSNKVTEKGKYVELRCDPISGHTALYWYRQSLGQGPEFLIYFQGTGAADDSGLPNDRFFAVRPEGSVSTLKIQRTERGDSAVYLCASSLGDGELFFGEGSRLTVL.

As for this clone: Other DNA sequences in the same sample also yield this CDR3. The V call is TRBV7-3, the J call TRBJ2-5; 10 bases match TRBD2. J was trimmed by 2 bases and V by 2 bases; bases with no gene match: 2. There are 15 residues in the CDR3. The germline V gene has CDR1 SGHTA and CDR2 FQGTGA. The CDR3 region is CASSLLAGVQETQYF. CDR3 in DNA: TGTGCCAGCAGCTTACTAGCGGGGGTTCAAGAGACCCAGTACTTC.